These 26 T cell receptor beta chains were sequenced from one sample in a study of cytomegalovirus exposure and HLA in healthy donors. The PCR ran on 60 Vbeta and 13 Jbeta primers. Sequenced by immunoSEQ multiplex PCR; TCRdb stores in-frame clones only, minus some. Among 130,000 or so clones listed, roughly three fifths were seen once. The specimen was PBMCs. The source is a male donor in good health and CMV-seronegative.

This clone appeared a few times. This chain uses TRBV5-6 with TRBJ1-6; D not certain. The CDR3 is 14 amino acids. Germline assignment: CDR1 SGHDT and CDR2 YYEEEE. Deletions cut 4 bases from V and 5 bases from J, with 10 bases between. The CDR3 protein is CASSAHQNNSPLHF. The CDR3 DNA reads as TGTGCCAGCAGCGCACACCAGAATAATTCACCCCTCCACTTT.

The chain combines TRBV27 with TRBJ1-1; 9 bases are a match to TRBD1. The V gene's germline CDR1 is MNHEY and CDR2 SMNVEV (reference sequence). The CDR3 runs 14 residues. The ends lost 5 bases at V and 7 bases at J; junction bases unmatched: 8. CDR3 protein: CASSRGTGPGEAFF. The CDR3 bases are TGTGCCAGCAGTAGGGGGACAGGGCCGGGTGAAGCTTTCTTT.

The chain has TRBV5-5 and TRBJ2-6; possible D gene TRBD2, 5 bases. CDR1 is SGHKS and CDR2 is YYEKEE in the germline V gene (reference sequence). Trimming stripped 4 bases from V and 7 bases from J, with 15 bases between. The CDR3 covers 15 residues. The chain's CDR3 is CASSLEGGIANVLTF. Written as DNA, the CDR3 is TGTGCCAGCAGCCTCGAAGGAGGCATAGCCAACGTCCTGACTTTC.

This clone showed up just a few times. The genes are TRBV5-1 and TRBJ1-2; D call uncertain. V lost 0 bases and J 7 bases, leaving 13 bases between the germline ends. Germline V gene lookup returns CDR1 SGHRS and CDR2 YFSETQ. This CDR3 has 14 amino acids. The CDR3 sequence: CASSLALDLGGYTF. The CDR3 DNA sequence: TGCGCCAGCAGCTTGGCCTTGGACTTGGGTGGCTACACCTTC.

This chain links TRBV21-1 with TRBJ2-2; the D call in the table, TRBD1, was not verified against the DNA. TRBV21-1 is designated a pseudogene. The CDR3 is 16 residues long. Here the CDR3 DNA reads TGTGCCAGCAGCAAATTAACAGGACATTTCACCGGGGAGCTGTTTTTT. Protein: CASSKLTGHFTGELFF.

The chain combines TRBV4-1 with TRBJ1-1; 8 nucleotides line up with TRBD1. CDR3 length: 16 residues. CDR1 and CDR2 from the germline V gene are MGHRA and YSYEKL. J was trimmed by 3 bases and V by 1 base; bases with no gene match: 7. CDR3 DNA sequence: TGCGCCAGCAGCCAAGTCCAGGGGGCGTCTGACACTGAAGCTTTCTTT. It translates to CASSQVQGASDTEAFF.

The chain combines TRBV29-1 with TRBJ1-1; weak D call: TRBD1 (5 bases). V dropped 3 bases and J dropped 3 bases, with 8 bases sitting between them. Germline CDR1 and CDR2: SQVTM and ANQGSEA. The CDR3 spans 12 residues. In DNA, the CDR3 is TGCAGCGTTGATTGGGGGGACACTGAAGCTTTCTTT. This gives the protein CSVDWGDTEAFF.

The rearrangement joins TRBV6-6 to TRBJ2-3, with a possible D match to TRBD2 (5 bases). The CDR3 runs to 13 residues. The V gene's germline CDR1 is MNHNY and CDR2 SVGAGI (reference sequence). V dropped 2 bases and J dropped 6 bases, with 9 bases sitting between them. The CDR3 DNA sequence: TGTGCCAGCAGTTACCGGGGTGGGGATACGCAGTATTTT. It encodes CASSYRGGDTQYF.

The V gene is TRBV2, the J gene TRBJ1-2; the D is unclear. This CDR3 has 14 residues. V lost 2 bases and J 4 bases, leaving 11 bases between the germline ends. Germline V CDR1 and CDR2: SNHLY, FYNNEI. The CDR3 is CASSERAGIYGYTF. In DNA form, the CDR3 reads TGTGCCAGCAGTGAACGGGCGGGCATCTATGGCTACACCTTC.

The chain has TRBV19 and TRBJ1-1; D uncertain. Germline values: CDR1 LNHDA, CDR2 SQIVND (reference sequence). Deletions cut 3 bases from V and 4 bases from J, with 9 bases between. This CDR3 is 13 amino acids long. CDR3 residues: CASSMYSGTEAFF. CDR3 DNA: TGTGCCAGTAGTATGTATAGCGGCACTGAAGCTTTCTTT.

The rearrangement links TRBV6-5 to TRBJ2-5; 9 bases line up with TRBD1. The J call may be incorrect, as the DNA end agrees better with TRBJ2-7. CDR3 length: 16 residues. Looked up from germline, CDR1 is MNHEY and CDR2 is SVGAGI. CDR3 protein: CASSYSRDRVTYEQYF. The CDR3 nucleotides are TGTGCCAGCAGTTACTCGAGGGACAGGGTCACGTACGAGCAGTACTTC.

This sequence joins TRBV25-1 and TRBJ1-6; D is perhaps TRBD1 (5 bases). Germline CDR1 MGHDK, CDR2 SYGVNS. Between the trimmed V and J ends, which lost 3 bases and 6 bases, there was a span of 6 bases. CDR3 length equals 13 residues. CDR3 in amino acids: CASSDRANSPLHF. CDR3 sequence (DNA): TGTGCCAGCAGTGACAGGGCTAATTCACCCCTCCACTTT.

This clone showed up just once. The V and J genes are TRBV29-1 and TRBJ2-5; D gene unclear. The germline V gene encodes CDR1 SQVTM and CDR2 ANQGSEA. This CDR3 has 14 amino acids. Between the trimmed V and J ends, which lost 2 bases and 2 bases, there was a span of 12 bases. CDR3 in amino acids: CSVEFSTSQETQYF. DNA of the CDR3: TGCAGCGTTGAATTCTCGACATCTCAAGAGACCCAGTACTTC.

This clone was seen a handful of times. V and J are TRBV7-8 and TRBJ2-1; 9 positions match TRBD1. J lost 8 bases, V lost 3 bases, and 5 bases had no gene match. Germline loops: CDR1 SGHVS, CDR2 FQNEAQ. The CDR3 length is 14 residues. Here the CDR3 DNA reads TGTGCCAGCAGCTTGGGGACAGGGCTGTATGAGCAGTTCTTC. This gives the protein CASSLGTGLYEQFF.

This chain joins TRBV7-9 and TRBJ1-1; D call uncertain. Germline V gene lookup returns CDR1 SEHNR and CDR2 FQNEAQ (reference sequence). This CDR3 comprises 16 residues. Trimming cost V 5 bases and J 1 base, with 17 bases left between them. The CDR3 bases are TGTGCCAGCAGCCCCGAGAGGTTGAAACCGAACACTGAAGCTTTCTTT. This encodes CASSPERLKPNTEAFF.

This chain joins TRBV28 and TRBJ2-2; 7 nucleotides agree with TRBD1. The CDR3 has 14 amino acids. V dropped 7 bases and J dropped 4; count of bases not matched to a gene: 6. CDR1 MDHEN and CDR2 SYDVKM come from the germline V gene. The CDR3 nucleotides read TGTGCCAGCAACTCAGGGGGTAGCACCGGGGAGCTGTTTTTT. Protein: CASNSGGSTGELFF.

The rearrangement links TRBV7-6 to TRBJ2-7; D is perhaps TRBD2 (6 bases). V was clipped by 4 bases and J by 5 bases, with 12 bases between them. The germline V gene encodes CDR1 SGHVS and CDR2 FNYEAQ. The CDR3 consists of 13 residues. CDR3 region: CASSSVGGNEQYF. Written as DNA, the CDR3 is TGTGCCAGCAGCTCAGTCGGGGGAAACGAGCAGTACTTC.

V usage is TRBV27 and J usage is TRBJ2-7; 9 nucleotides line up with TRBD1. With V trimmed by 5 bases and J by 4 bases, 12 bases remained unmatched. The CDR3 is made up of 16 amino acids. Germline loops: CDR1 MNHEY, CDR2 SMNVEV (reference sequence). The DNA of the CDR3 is TGTGCCAGCAGTCCCACTCCACAGGGGGCGATATACGAGCAGTACTTC. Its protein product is CASSPTPQGAIYEQYF.

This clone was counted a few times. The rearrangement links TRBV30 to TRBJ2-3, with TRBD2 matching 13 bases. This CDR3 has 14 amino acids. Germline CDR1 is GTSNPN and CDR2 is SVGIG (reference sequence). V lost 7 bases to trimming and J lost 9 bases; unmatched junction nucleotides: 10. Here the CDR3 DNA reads TGTGCCTCTGTAGGAACTAGCGGGGGGGGGACGCAGTATTTT. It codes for CASVGTSGGGTQYF.

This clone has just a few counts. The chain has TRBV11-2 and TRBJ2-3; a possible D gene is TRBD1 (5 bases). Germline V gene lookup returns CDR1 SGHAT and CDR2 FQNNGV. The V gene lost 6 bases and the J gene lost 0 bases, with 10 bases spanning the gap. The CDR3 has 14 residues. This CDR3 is CASRGATSTDTQYF. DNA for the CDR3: TGTGCCAGCAGAGGGGCGACTAGCACAGATACGCAGTATTTT.

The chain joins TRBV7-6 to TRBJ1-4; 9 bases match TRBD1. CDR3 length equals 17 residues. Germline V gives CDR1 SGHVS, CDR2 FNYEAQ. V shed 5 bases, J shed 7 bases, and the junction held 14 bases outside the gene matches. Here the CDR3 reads CASSPSPRPGQGEKLFF. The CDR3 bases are TGTGCCAGCAGCCCTAGCCCACGACCGGGACAGGGTGAAAAACTGTTTTTT.

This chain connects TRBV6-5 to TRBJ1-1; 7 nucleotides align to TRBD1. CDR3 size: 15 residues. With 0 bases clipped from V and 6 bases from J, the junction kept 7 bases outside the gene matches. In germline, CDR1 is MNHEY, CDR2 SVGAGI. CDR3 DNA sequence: TGTGCCAGCAGTTACTCGGAGGGGGCGTTGGCTGAAGCTTTCTTT. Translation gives CASSYSEGALAEAFF.

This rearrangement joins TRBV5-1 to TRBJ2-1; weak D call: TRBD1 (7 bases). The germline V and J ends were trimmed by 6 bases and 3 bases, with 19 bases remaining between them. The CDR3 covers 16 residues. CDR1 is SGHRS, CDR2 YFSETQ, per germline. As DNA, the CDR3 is TGCGCCAGCACCCTGGGGGGACAGCATCTCTACAATGAGCAGTTCTTC. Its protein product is CASTLGGQHLYNEQFF.

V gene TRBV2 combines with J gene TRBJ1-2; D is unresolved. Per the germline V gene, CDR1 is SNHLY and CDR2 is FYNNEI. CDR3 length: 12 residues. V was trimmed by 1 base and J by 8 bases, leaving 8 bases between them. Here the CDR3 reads CASSEGRVGYTF. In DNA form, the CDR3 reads TGTGCCAGCAGTGAAGGGAGGGTCGGCTACACCTTC.

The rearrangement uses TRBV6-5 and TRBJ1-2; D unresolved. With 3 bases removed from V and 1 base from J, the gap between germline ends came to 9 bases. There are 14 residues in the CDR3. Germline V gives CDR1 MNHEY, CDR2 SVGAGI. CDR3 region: CASSYQAINYGYTF. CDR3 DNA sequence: TGTGCCAGCAGTTATCAAGCCATTAACTATGGCTACACCTTC.

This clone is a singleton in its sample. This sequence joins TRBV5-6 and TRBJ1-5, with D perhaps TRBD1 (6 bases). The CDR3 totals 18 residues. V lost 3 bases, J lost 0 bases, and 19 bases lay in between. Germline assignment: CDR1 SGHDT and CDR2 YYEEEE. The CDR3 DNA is TGTGCCAGCAGCTGGGGGGGGGCAGGGGCGTATAGCAATCAGCCCCAGCATTTT. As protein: CASSWGGAGAYSNQPQHF. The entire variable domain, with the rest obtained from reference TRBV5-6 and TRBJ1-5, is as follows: DAGVTQSPTHLIKTRGQQVTLRCSPKSGHDTVSWYQQALGQGPQFIFQYYEEEERQRGNFPDRFSGHQFPNYSSELNVNALLLGDSALYLCASSWGGAGAYSNQPQHFGDGTRLSIL.